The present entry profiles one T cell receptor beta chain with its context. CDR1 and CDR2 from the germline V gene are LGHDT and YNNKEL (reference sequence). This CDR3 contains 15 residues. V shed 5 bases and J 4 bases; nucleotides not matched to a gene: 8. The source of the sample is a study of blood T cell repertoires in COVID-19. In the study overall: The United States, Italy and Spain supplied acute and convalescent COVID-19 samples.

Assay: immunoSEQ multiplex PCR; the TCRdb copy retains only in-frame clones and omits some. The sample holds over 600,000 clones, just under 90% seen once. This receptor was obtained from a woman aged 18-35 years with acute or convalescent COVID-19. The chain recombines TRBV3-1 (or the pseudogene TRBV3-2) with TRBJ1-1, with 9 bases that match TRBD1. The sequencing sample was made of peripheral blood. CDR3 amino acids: CASSFLPTGGTEAFF. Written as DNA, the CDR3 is TGTGCCAGCAGCTTCCTACCGACAGGGGGCACTGAAGCTTTCTTT.